Listed below are T cell receptor beta chains from one sample, sequenced in a study of response to subunit inactivated influenza vaccine. TCRdb reprocessed the RT-PCR reads via MiXCR and lists one record per CDR3 protein. The sample records approximately 480,000 distinct CDR3 sequences, roughly 11% being singletons. Source: PBMCs from blood, taken 45 days after vaccination. The receptor set was obtained from a man in his forties or fifties who received an inactivated influenza vaccine. Each CDR3 is given with its conserved first and last residue. The order of the fields is V gene, CDR3 length, J gene, clone size, D gene, CDR3 protein, CDR3 DNA. D genes are given only for firm matches. Expanded clones get a size class; other rows say once, few or many, or leave the size out.

v_call: TRBV10-3
cdr3_length: 15
j_call: TRBJ2-5
clone_size: few
d_call: -
cdr3_aa: CAISESQGLVETQYF
cdr3_nt: TGTGCCATCAGTGAGTCCCAGGGACTGGTTGAGACCCAGTACTTC

v_call: TRBV6-1
cdr3_length: 17
j_call: TRBJ1-1
clone_size: few
d_call: -
cdr3_aa: CASRSAKGGRRFPEAFF
cdr3_nt: TGTGCCAGCAGGAGCGCCAAAGGGGGACGGAGGTTCCCTGAAGCTTTCTTT

v_call: TRBV5-6
cdr3_length: 13
j_call: TRBJ1-1
clone_size: many
d_call: -
cdr3_aa: CASSFGGLGEAFF
cdr3_nt: TGTGCCAGCAGCTTCGGGGGGCTGGGTGAAGCTTTCTTT

v_call: TRBV6-5
cdr3_length: 16
j_call: TRBJ2-2
clone_size: few
d_call: -
cdr3_aa: CASSYGQRPNTGELFF
cdr3_nt: TGTGCCAGCAGTTATGGTCAACGTCCGAACACCGGGGAGCTGTTTTTT

v_call: TRBV9
cdr3_length: 14
j_call: TRBJ1-6
clone_size: few
d_call: TRBD1
cdr3_aa: CASGGTGDNSPLHF
cdr3_nt: TGTGCCAGCGGAGGGACAGGGGATAATTCACCCCTCCACTTT

v_call: TRBV6-1
cdr3_length: 13
j_call: TRBJ2-7
clone_size: few
d_call: -
cdr3_aa: CASRTGTLREQYF
cdr3_nt: TGTGCCAGCAGAACGGGGACCCTTCGGGAGCAGTACTTC

v_call: TRBV27
cdr3_length: 17
j_call: TRBJ2-3
clone_size: few
d_call: -
cdr3_aa: CASSLGNLISGTDTQYF
cdr3_nt: TGTGCCAGCAGTTTAGGCAATCTGATTTCCGGCACAGATACGCAGTATTTT

v_call: TRBV24-1
cdr3_length: 18
j_call: TRBJ2-1
clone_size: many
d_call: TRBD2
cdr3_aa: CATASGTSGPTSYNEQFF
cdr3_nt: TGTGCCACCGCGTCCGGGACTAGCGGACCTACCTCCTACAATGAGCAGTTCTTC

v_call: TRBV11-2
cdr3_length: 16
j_call: TRBJ2-1
clone_size: few
d_call: -
cdr3_aa: CASSIRTGQRNNEQFF
cdr3_nt: TGTGCCAGCAGCATAAGAACAGGGCAGCGGAACAATGAGCAGTTCTTC

v_call: TRBV7-2
cdr3_length: 11
j_call: TRBJ2-7
clone_size: many
d_call: -
cdr3_aa: CASSLKDEQYF
cdr3_nt: TGTGCCAGCAGCTTAAAGGACGAGCAGTACTTC

v_call: TRBV30
cdr3_length: 11
j_call: TRBJ1-1
clone_size: -
d_call: -
cdr3_aa: CAWSRRTEAFF
cdr3_nt: TGTGCCTGGAGTAGGAGGACTGAAGCTTTCTTT

v_call: TRBV20-1
cdr3_length: 11
j_call: TRBJ2-7
clone_size: many
d_call: -
cdr3_aa: CSAQDLYEQYF
cdr3_nt: TGCAGTGCTCAGGACCTCTACGAGCAGTACTTC

v_call: TRBV3-1
cdr3_length: 15
j_call: TRBJ2-5
clone_size: -
d_call: -
cdr3_aa: CASSQDNPGVETQYF
cdr3_nt: TGTGCCAGCAGCCAAGACAATCCAGGAGTTGAGACCCAGTACTTC

v_call: TRBV12-2
cdr3_length: 16
j_call: TRBJ2-3
clone_size: -
d_call: -
cdr3_aa: CASRLGLAGTTDTQYF
cdr3_nt: TGTGCAAGTCGCTTAGGACTAGCGGGAACCACAGATACGCAGTATTTT

v_call: TRBV4-1
cdr3_length: 14
j_call: TRBJ2-2
clone_size: few
d_call: TRBD1
cdr3_aa: CASSHDTGGGELFF
cdr3_nt: TGCGCCAGCAGCCATGACACAGGGGGCGGGGAGCTGTTTTTT

v_call: TRBV24-1
cdr3_length: 14
j_call: TRBJ2-2
clone_size: -
d_call: -
cdr3_aa: CATSDWDLPGELFF
cdr3_nt: TGTGCCACCAGTGATTGGGACCTACCCGGGGAGCTGTTTTTT

v_call: TRBV20-1
cdr3_length: 14
j_call: TRBJ2-7
clone_size: few
d_call: -
cdr3_aa: CSALKGGSSYEQYF
cdr3_nt: TGCAGTGCTTTGAAAGGTGGAAGCTCCTACGAGCAGTACTTC

v_call: TRBV7-8
cdr3_length: 14
j_call: TRBJ2-7
clone_size: few
d_call: -
cdr3_aa: CASSPMEGPYEQYF
cdr3_nt: TGTGCCAGCAGCCCTATGGAAGGTCCCTACGAGCAGTACTTC

v_call: TRBV6-6
cdr3_length: 12
j_call: TRBJ2-1
clone_size: -
d_call: -
cdr3_aa: CASTIVHNEQFF
cdr3_nt: TGTGCCAGCACTATTGTCCACAATGAGCAGTTCTTC

v_call: TRBV7-9
cdr3_length: 13
j_call: TRBJ1-6
clone_size: -
d_call: -
cdr3_aa: CASSGGNNSPLHF
cdr3_nt: TGTGCCAGCAGCGGGGGAAATAATTCACCCCTCCACTTT

v_call: TRBV7-2
cdr3_length: 16
j_call: TRBJ2-1
clone_size: many
d_call: TRBD2
cdr3_aa: CASSLASGRGYNEQFF
cdr3_nt: TGTGCCAGCAGCTTAGCCAGCGGGAGGGGGTACAATGAGCAGTTCTTC

v_call: TRBV28
cdr3_length: 15
j_call: TRBJ2-7
clone_size: -
d_call: -
cdr3_aa: CASRSLRDTSYEQYF
cdr3_nt: TGTGCCAGCAGATCTCTACGGGACACTAGCTACGAGCAGTACTTC

v_call: TRBV5-6
cdr3_length: 16
j_call: TRBJ2-3
clone_size: -
d_call: TRBD2
cdr3_aa: CASTKGLAGDGDTQYF
cdr3_nt: TGTGCCAGCACCAAAGGACTAGCGGGAGACGGAGATACGCAGTATTTT

v_call: TRBV12-3/TRBV12-4
cdr3_length: 14
j_call: TRBJ1-3
clone_size: few
d_call: -
cdr3_aa: CASSLGRAGNTIYF
cdr3_nt: TGTGCCAGCAGTTTAGGCAGAGCTGGAAACACCATATATTTT

v_call: TRBV5-1
cdr3_length: 14
j_call: TRBJ2-7
clone_size: few
d_call: TRBD2
cdr3_aa: CASSFGAGAYEQYF
cdr3_nt: TGCGCCAGCAGCTTTGGAGCGGGGGCCTACGAGCAGTACTTC

v_call: TRBV5-1
cdr3_length: 14
j_call: TRBJ1-1
clone_size: -
d_call: -
cdr3_aa: CASSQQAMNTEAFF
cdr3_nt: TGCGCCAGCAGCCAACAGGCAATGAACACTGAAGCTTTCTTT

v_call: TRBV28
cdr3_length: 16
j_call: TRBJ2-4
clone_size: few
d_call: TRBD2
cdr3_aa: CASSIPSGKAKNIQYF
cdr3_nt: TGTGCCAGCAGCATTCCTAGCGGGAAGGCCAAAAACATTCAGTACTTC

v_call: TRBV11-2
cdr3_length: 17
j_call: TRBJ2-4
clone_size: -
d_call: -
cdr3_aa: CASRSPGGRGAKNIQYF
cdr3_nt: TGTGCCAGCAGATCTCCCGGGGGGCGCGGGGCCAAAAACATTCAGTACTTC

v_call: TRBV12-3/TRBV12-4
cdr3_length: 13
j_call: TRBJ2-7
clone_size: many
d_call: -
cdr3_aa: CASSADRSYEQYF
cdr3_nt: TGTGCCAGCAGTGCGGACAGATCCTACGAGCAGTACTTC

v_call: TRBV9
cdr3_length: 16
j_call: TRBJ2-3
clone_size: many
d_call: TRBD2
cdr3_aa: CASSSQREGGLDTQYF
cdr3_nt: TGTGCCAGCAGCTCTCAGCGGGAGGGCGGCCTCGATACGCAGTATTTT

v_call: TRBV20-1
cdr3_length: 12
j_call: TRBJ2-1
clone_size: many
d_call: -
cdr3_aa: CSASDTSEEQFF
cdr3_nt: TGCAGTGCCTCAGACACGTCGGAAGAGCAGTTCTTC

v_call: TRBV15
cdr3_length: 13
j_call: TRBJ2-3
clone_size: -
d_call: -
cdr3_aa: CATASGPRDTQYF
cdr3_nt: TGTGCCACCGCGTCGGGTCCCAGGGATACGCAGTATTTT

v_call: TRBV6-1
cdr3_length: 14
j_call: TRBJ2-7
clone_size: few
d_call: TRBD2
cdr3_aa: CASRGLATTYEQYF
cdr3_nt: TGTGCCAGCAGGGGACTAGCGACTACCTACGAGCAGTACTTC

v_call: TRBV5-1
cdr3_length: 16
j_call: TRBJ1-2
clone_size: many
d_call: -
cdr3_aa: CASSLLSPRQPYGYTF
cdr3_nt: TGCGCCAGCAGCCTACTCTCCCCGCGGCAGCCCTATGGCTACACCTTC

v_call: TRBV24-1
cdr3_length: 12
j_call: TRBJ2-5
clone_size: -
d_call: -
cdr3_aa: CATSDYRETQYF
cdr3_nt: TGTGCCACCAGTGATTACCGCGAGACCCAGTACTTC

v_call: TRBV12-3/TRBV12-4
cdr3_length: 14
j_call: TRBJ2-2
clone_size: few
d_call: TRBD1
cdr3_aa: CASLTGALTGELFF
cdr3_nt: TGTGCCAGCTTGACAGGGGCGCTAACCGGGGAGCTGTTTTTT

v_call: TRBV28
cdr3_length: 14
j_call: TRBJ1-5
clone_size: many
d_call: -
cdr3_aa: CASSFGGTNQPQHF
cdr3_nt: TGTGCCAGCAGTTTTGGGGGGACCAATCAGCCCCAGCATTTT

v_call: TRBV9
cdr3_length: 15
j_call: TRBJ2-1
clone_size: -
d_call: TRBD2
cdr3_aa: CASSPSSGRPHEQFF
cdr3_nt: TGTGCCAGCAGCCCCAGTAGCGGGAGGCCACATGAGCAGTTCTTC

v_call: TRBV28
cdr3_length: 17
j_call: TRBJ2-7
clone_size: many
d_call: TRBD2
cdr3_aa: CASSEIPSGRGDYEQYF
cdr3_nt: TGTGCCAGCTCCGAAATTCCCTCAGGACGGGGGGATTACGAGCAGTACTTC

v_call: TRBV4-2
cdr3_length: 13
j_call: TRBJ2-1
clone_size: many
d_call: -
cdr3_aa: CASSPALWNEQFF
cdr3_nt: TGTGCCAGCAGCCCGGCCCTATGGAATGAGCAGTTCTTC

v_call: TRBV12-3/TRBV12-4
cdr3_length: 15
j_call: TRBJ1-1
clone_size: -
d_call: TRBD1
cdr3_aa: CASSPRDRGIAEAFF
cdr3_nt: TGTGCCAGCAGTCCCCGGGACAGGGGTATCGCTGAAGCTTTCTTT